This record covers a single T cell receptor beta chain. Its target is unknown. This record comes from a study of vaccination and CD4 T cells after COVID-19. Study-level background: Researchers treated cells with overlapping spike peptides taken from SARS-CoV-2, HCoV-NL63, HCoV-OC43 and HCoV-229E. Findings and caveats of the study: When vaccine-specific clones from convalescent patients were examined, 304 of 307 were spike mono-reactive.

The CDR3 contains 15 residues. The germline V gene has CDR1 ENHRY and CDR2 SYGVKD. After removal of 10 bases from V and 2 bases from J, the junction contained 6 bases not matched to a gene. The treatment here: approximately 10-day PBMC culture with coronavirus spike peptide pools or control peptides (ViraFEST assay). Half the medium was exchanged for fresh IL-2 medium on days 3 and 7. The Oncomine TCR Beta short-read assay was what sequenced the DNA obtained from cultured CD4+ T cells. TCRdb recomputed calls from the PCR reads with MiXCR, one row per CDR3 protein. Of around 9,300 distinct CDR3 sequences in the sample, around 37% were seen once.

Sequences were obtained from CD4+ T cells from blood, cultured in vitro. This TCR was recovered from a human donor who had recovered from COVID-19. The chain combines TRBV10-3 with TRBJ1-5; the match to TRBD1 covers 12 bases. CDR3: CATRDRGQGNQPQHF. The DNA of the CDR3 is TGTGCCACTCGGGACAGGGGGCAGGGCAATCAGCCCCAGCATTTT.